This T cell receptor beta chain was found in a study of cytomegalovirus exposure and HLA in healthy donors. Study results and limitations: Indistinguishable V segments such as TRBV6-2 and TRBV6-3 were excluded. In a later analysis, HLA-C alleles had the fewest associated TCRs, DRB1 alleles the most. The authors later linked a missense DCLRE1C variant to TCR beta V- and J-gene trimming. A later analysis reportedly found that, within productive TCRs, an Asian-associated ancestry cluster had fewer N-insertions than the mean observed across the roughly 690 donors.

Worth noting for this clone: The antigen is unknown.

The study ran its PCR with 60 Vbeta and 13 Jbeta primers. Clones were read by immunoSEQ multiplex PCR, and TCRdb kept only the in-frame ones, dropping some. The table shows 90,000 to 100,000 clones, with about 81% occurring only once. Germline lookup yields CDR1 SGDLS and CDR2 YYNGEE. Trimming took 4 bases from V and 2 from J, leaving 7 bases between them. The CDR3 spans 13 residues. The sequence derives from a middle-aged man in good health and CMV-seronegative. This chain uses TRBV9 with TRBJ1-5; D gene unclear. Sequences were obtained from PBMCs. CDR3: CASSPRGNQPQHF. The CDR3 bases are TGTGCCAGCAGCCCCCGCGGCAATCAGCCCCAGCATTTT.